These 19 T cell receptor beta chains were sequenced from one sample in a study of CD8 T cells in Susac syndrome. Random hexamers served to reverse transcribe about 0.5 to 1 ug RNA. One entry per CDR3 protein results from TCRdb running MiXCR on the immunoSEQ multiplex PCR reads. Seen here are 80,000 or so distinct CDR3 sequences, just under 95% observed once, and the top ten hold 0.26%. Sequencing used CD8+ T cells from PBMCs. All receptors come from a human donor in good health.

The genes are TRBV5-1 and TRBJ2-5; 9 positions match TRBD1. J was trimmed by 5 bases and V by 0 bases; bases with no gene match: 2. CDR1 is SGHRS and CDR2 is YFSETQ in the germline V gene. The CDR3 covers 14 residues. The CDR3: CASSLEGQGETQYF. The DNA of the CDR3 is TGCGCCAGCAGCTTGGAAGGACAGGGGGAGACCCAGTACTTC.

The rearrangement links TRBV12-3 or TRBV12-4 to TRBJ2-3; 7 nucleotides align to TRBD1. This CDR3 region has 14 residues. V was clipped by 1 base and J by 6 bases; unmatched bases: 4. The CDR3 protein is CASSLEQGLDTQYF. Written as DNA, the CDR3 is TGTGCCAGCAGTTTAGAACAGGGGTTGGATACGCAGTATTTT.

The V and J genes are TRBV9 and TRBJ1-2, with D possibly matching TRBD1 (6 bases). The CDR3 runs 12 residues. With 7 bases removed from V and 4 bases from J, the gap between germline ends came to 11 bases. Germline V gene data show CDR1 as SGDLS and CDR2 as YYNGEE. CDR3 sequence: CASLDRIYGYTF. The DNA for the CDR3 is TGTGCCAGCCTCGACAGGATCTATGGCTACACCTTC.

V and J are TRBV28 and TRBJ1-2, with D perhaps TRBD1 (5 bases). Germline V gene lookup returns CDR1 MDHEN and CDR2 SYDVKM. The CDR3 consists of 11 residues. Trimming removed 6 bases at V and 8 bases at J, with 10 bases between. Here the CDR3 reads CASRRGDGYTF. Here the CDR3 DNA reads TGTGCCAGCAGAAGGGGAGACGGCTACACCTTC.

This chain connects TRBV29-1 to TRBJ2-3; D unresolved. CDR1 is SQVTM and CDR2 is ANQGSEA in the germline V gene. This CDR3 spans 12 amino acids. Trimming removed 6 bases at V and 0 bases at J, with 7 bases between. The CDR3 DNA is TGCAGCGTGTTGGACAGCACAGATACGCAGTATTTT. This codes for CSVLDSTDTQYF.

The chain couples TRBV7-8 to TRBJ2-7; a weak D match, TRBD2 (6 bases). V gave up 5 bases and J gave up 4 bases, with 15 bases separating them. Germline loops: CDR1 SGHVS, CDR2 FQNEAQ. The CDR3 is made up of 14 amino acids. The CDR3 DNA sequence: TGTGCCAGCAGCGGAATCAGGGAGGCATACGAGCAGTACTTC. Its protein product is CASSGIREAYEQYF.

The V call is TRBV15, the J call TRBJ2-3; D uncertain. The V end was cut by 3 bases, the J end by 1 base, with 11 bases between. The CDR3 is made up of 15 amino acids. Germline V gene data show CDR1 as LNHNV and CDR2 as YYDKDF (reference sequence). This CDR3 is CATSRRLDRTDTQYF. The CDR3 DNA reads TGTGCCACCAGCAGGAGGTTGGACCGCACAGATACGCAGTATTTT.

This sequence joins TRBV6-2 or TRBV6-3 and TRBJ1-5; D not resolved. The CDR3 runs 12 residues. Germline CDR1 and CDR2: MNHEY and SVGEGT. The germline V and J ends were trimmed by 2 bases and 9 bases, with 8 bases remaining between them. CDR3 residues: CASSYNEWPQHF. CDR3 nucleotide sequence: TGTGCCAGCAGTTACAACGAGTGGCCCCAGCATTTT.

J is TRBJ1-2 and V is TRBV6-5, with 8 bases aligning to TRBD1. The CDR3 loop spans 13 amino acids. CDR1 is MNHEY, CDR2 SVGAGI, per germline. J was trimmed by 4 bases and V by 5 bases; bases with no gene match: 3. CDR3 protein: CASSADRGYGYTF. The CDR3 DNA reads TGTGCCAGCAGTGCCGACAGGGGCTATGGCTACACCTTC.

The chain couples TRBV29-1 to TRBJ1-1; possible D gene TRBD1, 5 bases. The CDR3 loop spans 12 amino acids. Germline-derived CDR1 and CDR2 are SQVTM and ANQGSEA. V was shortened by 6 bases and J by 5 bases, with 13 bases between the two germline ends. The CDR3 bases are TGCAGCGTCAAAGGGGTAGAGACTGAAGCTTTCTTT. Translating gives CSVKGVETEAFF.

The chain carries TRBV23-1 and TRBJ2-7; 7 positions match TRBD2. TRBV23-1 is given ORF status, its function remaining uncertain. CDR3 size: 14 residues. V gave up 7 bases and J gave up 1 base; unmatched junction bases: 7. The CDR3 protein is CASNRGVGSYEQYV. The CDR3 DNA reads as TGCGCCAGCAATCGGGGGGTAGGATCCTACGAGCAGTACGTC.

The V call is TRBV6-5, the J call TRBJ2-7; no reliable D call. Germline V gives CDR1 MNHEY, CDR2 SVGAGI. The CDR3 loop spans 12 amino acids. V lost 6 bases to trimming and J lost 3 bases, with 9 bases between them. CDR3 sequence: CASSPQYYEQYV. Here the CDR3 DNA reads TGTGCCAGCAGCCCCCAATACTACGAGCAGTACGTC.

The chain links TRBV3-1 to TRBJ2-1, with D perhaps TRBD1 or TRBD2 (6 bases each). From germline, CDR1 is LGHDT and CDR2 YNNKEL (reference sequence). Trimming cost V 3 bases and J 4 bases, with 19 bases left between them. The CDR3 is made up of 17 amino acids. CDR3 DNA: TGTGCCAGCAGCCATGGGACAAACGGGGGTGCATACAATGAGCAGTTCTTC. Translating it yields CASSHGTNGGAYNEQFF.

This chain uses TRBV15 with TRBJ2-7; 7 bases align to TRBD1. The CDR3 spans 15 residues. Germline values: CDR1 LNHNV, CDR2 YYDKDF (reference sequence). The V gene end was trimmed by 1 base and the J gene end by 3 bases; junction bases not matched to a gene: 6. CDR3 DNA sequence: TGTGCCACCAGCAGAGGGGACAGCCCCATCTACGAGCAGTACGTC. The encoded protein is CATSRGDSPIYEQYV.

The chain combines TRBV6-2 or TRBV6-3 with TRBJ1-5, with D tentatively TRBD1 (5 bases). Trimming shortened V by 4 bases and J by 1 base, and 17 bases separated the two germline ends. The V gene's germline CDR1 is MNHEY and CDR2 SVGEGT. The CDR3 runs to 17 residues. CDR3 bases: TGTGCCAGCAGTTTGCCCAGGGTCCAATCAAGCAATCAGCCCCAGCATTTT. This codes for CASSLPRVQSSNQPQHF.

V is TRBV12-3 or TRBV12-4 and J is TRBJ2-2; unclear D gene. The V and J ends lost 6 bases and 3 bases respectively, with 8 bases between them. The CDR3 is 13 residues long. This chain's CDR3 is CASRWADTGELFF. The CDR3 region has the DNA TGTGCCAGCAGGTGGGCAGACACCGGGGAGCTGTTTTTT.

V and J are TRBV11-2 and TRBJ1-1; D may be TRBD1 (6 bases). Germline lookup yields CDR1 SGHAT and CDR2 FQNNGV. Trimming left V 5 bases short and J 5 bases short, with 18 bases between. The CDR3 covers 15 residues. The CDR3 coding sequence is TGTGCCAGCAGCCAGGGGACGTCTGGGATTACTGAAGCTTTCTTT. This codes for CASSQGTSGITEAFF.

The rearrangement joins TRBV7-2 to TRBJ2-7; maybe TRBD1 (6 bases). CDR3 length: 11 amino acids. Germline CDR1 reads SGHTA; CDR2 reads FQGNSA. V lost 10 bases, J lost 6 bases, and 13 bases lay in between. The CDR3 region is CAIDRPGEQYF. The CDR3 bases are TGTGCCATCGACAGGCCCGGCGAGCAGTACTTC.

The rearrangement uses TRBV30 and TRBJ2-7; D is ambiguous. Germline CDR1 and CDR2: GTSNPN and SVGIG (reference sequence). CDR3 size: 12 residues. The V end was cut by 0 bases, the J end by 3 bases, with 6 bases between. CDR3 DNA: TGTGCCTGGAGTGTAAACCTCTACGAGCAGTACGTC. This sequence encodes CAWSVNLYEQYV.